This TCR beta chain came from a study of T cells after yellow fever vaccination. Trimming took off 4 bases at V and 5 bases at J, with 11 bases between the two ends. Per germline, CDR1 MNHEY and CDR2 SMNVEV (reference sequence). CDR3 length: 13 amino acids. This clonotype has more than one count but fewer than ten. TCRdb independently ran MiXCR on the 5' RACE reads; one entry per CDR3 protein. The table lists 450,000 to 550,000 distinct CDR3 sequences, around a fifth of them singletons. The TCR comes from a man aged 18 to 30 who received the YFV17D yellow fever vaccine. The V gene is TRBV27, the J gene TRBJ2-5; D is tentatively TRBD1 or TRBD2 (5 bases each). Specimen: PBMCs, collected roughly 20 days after the first yellow fever vaccination. The CDR3 region is CASSWGMEETQYF. The CDR3 DNA sequence: TGTGCCAGCAGTTGGGGGATGGAGGAGACCCAGTACTTC.